The T cell receptor beta chain under discussion was sequenced for a study of cytomegalovirus exposure and HLA in healthy donors. General study findings and limits: Certain sequence variants were highly shared and formed a cluster, and this cluster was likely a sequencing artifact.

Of note for this clone: Antigen unknown.

CDR1 MRHNA and CDR2 SNTAGT come from the germline V gene. V lost 2 bases and J 5 bases, leaving 13 bases between the germline ends. CDR3 length equals 15 residues. In the PCR, 60 Vbeta and 13 Jbeta primers were used. The data were produced by immunoSEQ multiplex PCR, yet TCRdb's version contains in-frame clones alone and is incomplete. Of 100,000 or so clones in the sample, approximately 72% were seen once. This chain links TRBV6-4 with TRBJ2-1; a weak D match, TRBD2 (5 bases). This clonotype was obtained from a man aged 25-40 years in good health and CMV-seronegative. What was sequenced was PBMCs. For the CDR3, the DNA is TGTGCCAGCAGTGACGGAAGGGCCGGGGACAATGAGCAGTTCTTC. It encodes CASSDGRAGDNEQFF.